Listed here is a single TCR beta chain. These data come from a study of molecular identifiers for immune sequencing clone quantification. V lost 3 bases, J lost 3 bases, and 6 bases stayed unmatched. This CDR3 has 16 residues. Germline assignment: CDR1 KGHDR and CDR2 SFDVKD. Naive CD8 T cells were picked out by sorting for CD8+CD4-CCR7+CD45RA+. Each CDR3 protein gets one entry after TCRdb re-called the PCR reads with MiXCR. The table lists some 590,000 distinct CDR3 sequences, roughly 27% of them singletons. This chain connects TRBV24-1 to TRBJ2-3, with TRBD2 matching 9 bases. Source material: naive CD8+ T cells from blood, with Jurkat cell RNA spiked in. The subset: FACS-sorted CD8+CD4-CCR7+CD45RA+ naive T cells. The TCR comes from a human donor in good health. Some libraries in this study had Jurkat cell RNA spiked in. CDR3 protein: CATSDGTSRWTDTQYF. In nucleotides, the CDR3 is TGTGCCACCAGTGATGGGACTAGCAGGTGGACAGATACGCAGTATTTT.